Below, 14 T cell receptor beta chains from the same sample are listed, as sequenced in a study of spatial heterogeneity in lung cancer. Time point meaning: sample taken at primary tumor resection. Using its own MiXCR run on the 5' RACE reads, TCRdb lists one record per CDR3 protein. The sample has about 22,000 distinct CDR3 sequences, 8.8% seen once. These receptors lack a known antigen. General study findings and limits: It was found that expanded intratumoral alpha and beta TCR counts tracked tumor mutation counts.

The material was lung tumor tissue, obtained at surgery. The receptors were sampled from a male donor with early-stage non-small cell lung cancer.

This clonotype occurred many times. The gene calls are TRBV6-1 and TRBJ2-5, with 7 bases lining up with TRBD2. V shed 10 bases, J shed 0 bases, and the junction held 8 bases outside the gene matches. Per the germline V gene, CDR1 is MNHNS and CDR2 is SASEGT. The CDR3 runs 14 residues. As DNA, the CDR3 is TGTGCCACCGACCGGGGGGACTACCAAGAGACCCAGTACTTC. This encodes CATDRGDYQETQYF.

This clonotype was observed at least ten times. The chain recombines TRBV4-2 with TRBJ1-1, with TRBD1 matching over 7 bases. Germline assignment: CDR1 LGHNA and CDR2 YNFKEQ. The CDR3 is 14 residues long. After removal of 1 base from V and 5 bases from J, the junction contained 4 bases not matched to a gene. The DNA of the CDR3 is TGTGCCAGCAGCCAAGTCCCCAGGGGGACTGAAGCTTTCTTT. The encoded protein is CASSQVPRGTEAFF.

This clonotype appeared many times. The rearrangement uses TRBV28 and TRBJ2-7, with D possibly called TRBD1 or TRBD2 (5 bases each). Trimming cost V 2 bases and J 11 bases, with 19 bases left between them. The CDR3 length is 14 residues. Germline CDR1 is MDHEN and CDR2 is SYDVKM. CDR3 amino acids: CASSLLQGEPAKYF. The CDR3 DNA follows: TGTGCCAGCAGTTTACTCCAGGGAGAACCGGCGAAGTACTTC.

This clonotype was detected ten times or more. This chain connects TRBV7-9 to TRBJ1-1, with 12 bases that match TRBD1. Germline CDR1 SEHNR, CDR2 FQNEAQ (reference sequence). V dropped 3 bases and J dropped 1; count of bases not matched to a gene: 12. This CDR3 is 19 amino acids long. The CDR3, as DNA: TGTGCCAGCAGCTTCCAATCGGGACAGGGGGCAAATCGGAACACTGAAGCTTTCTTT. Translated, it gives CASSFQSGQGANRNTEAFF.

The table lists this clonotype with many counts. This sequence joins TRBV6-2 or TRBV6-3 and TRBJ2-2; D gene unclear. There are 14 residues in the CDR3. Trimming stripped 8 bases from V and 4 bases from J, with 14 bases between. Germline V gives CDR1 MNHEY, CDR2 SVGEGT. CDR3 residues: CASYGIHPTGELFF. The CDR3 DNA sequence: TGTGCCAGCTATGGGATTCACCCCACCGGGGAGCTGTTTTTT.

This clonotype was detected many times. This chain uses TRBV28 with TRBJ1-2; 9 bases match TRBD1. With V trimmed by 5 bases and J by 2 bases, 6 bases remained unmatched. Germline V lookup: CDR1 MDHEN, CDR2 SYDVKM. This CDR3 is built from 15 residues. In nucleotides, the CDR3 is TGTGCCAGCAGTGTGACGGGACAGGGAAACTATGGCTACACCTTC. This encodes CASSVTGQGNYGYTF.

Within the sample, this clonotype is medium-sized. One end of the junction fails to match germline, which may point to a read error. This chain joins TRBV28 and TRBJ2-7, with unresolved D. The germline V gene encodes CDR1 MDHEN and CDR2 SYDVKM. The CDR3 has 11 amino acids. CDR3 residues: CAISSTYEQYF. CDR3 in DNA: TGTGCCATCAGTAGTACCTACGAGCAGTACTTC.

The table lists this clonotype with many counts. The gene calls are TRBV25-1 and TRBJ1-6; no clear D. V lost 0 bases and J lost 9, with 6 bases in between. The CDR3 totals 13 residues. Germline V gene lookup returns CDR1 MGHDK and CDR2 SYGVNS. The CDR3 loop is CASSEYVGSPLHF. Written as DNA, the CDR3 is TGTGCCAGCAGTGAATATGTGGGTTCACCCCTCCACTTT.

This clonotype was observed a few times. The V gene is TRBV5-5, the J gene TRBJ2-5; unclear D gene. CDR1 and CDR2 from the germline V gene are SGHKS and YYEKEE (reference sequence). V lost 1 base and J 5 bases, leaving 9 bases between the germline ends. The CDR3 runs to 13 residues. The CDR3 sequence: CASSLSLRETQYF. The CDR3 nucleotides are TGTGCCAGCAGCTTGAGTCTAAGGGAGACCCAGTACTTC.

This clonotype was counted many times. The chain combines TRBV27 with TRBJ2-3; either TRBD1 or TRBD2 may fit D (5 bases each). CDR1 and CDR2 from the germline V gene are MNHEY and SMNVEV (reference sequence). With 6 bases removed from V and 1 base from J, the gap between germline ends came to 8 bases. This CDR3 is built from 13 residues. CDR3 DNA sequence: TGTGCCAGCAGACTAGGGGGCACAGATACGCAGTATTTT. It encodes CASRLGGTDTQYF.

The rearrangement joins TRBV6-1 to TRBJ1-2; D is unclear. The CDR3 has 11 residues. CDR1 is MNHNS, CDR2 SASEGT, per germline. The V end was cut by 5 bases, the J end by 4 bases, with 5 bases between. The CDR3 bases are TGTGCCAGCAGTCCAAGCTATGGCTACACCTTC. Encoded protein: CASSPSYGYTF.

This clonotype was observed many times. V and J are TRBV7-9 and TRBJ1-1, with TRBD1 identical over 12 bases. Germline values: CDR1 SEHNR, CDR2 FQNEAQ (reference sequence). V shed 0 bases and J 7 bases; nucleotides not matched to a gene: 3. The CDR3 has 15 amino acids. DNA of the CDR3: TGTGCCAGCAGCTTAGCGGGGGACAGGGGGCTTGAAGCTTTCTTT. This gives the protein CASSLAGDRGLEAFF.

This clonotype was observed many times. This sequence joins TRBV5-1 and TRBJ2-7; D call uncertain. With 4 bases removed from V and 0 bases from J, the gap between germline ends came to 11 bases. CDR3 length: 14 residues. Germline CDR1 SGHRS, CDR2 YFSETQ. The chain's CDR3 is CASSPALSSYEQYF. The CDR3 coding sequence is TGCGCCAGCAGCCCGGCTCTTAGCTCCTACGAGCAGTACTTC.

This clonotype was seen many times. This chain connects TRBV7-2 to TRBJ2-5, with D uncertain. The CDR3 is 14 residues long. Trimming left V 3 bases short and J 2 bases short, with 10 bases between. Germline V CDR1 and CDR2: SGHTA, FQGNSA. DNA for the CDR3: TGTGCCAGCAGCTTCGATCCTCTTCAAGAGACCCAGTACTTC. This sequence encodes CASSFDPLQETQYF.